The next 24 T cell receptor beta chains were all read from a single sample in a study of cytotoxic CD8 clonotypes in ibrutinib-treated CLL. The repertoire was sequenced with immunoSEQ multiplex PCR; TCRdb's copy has only in-frame clones and lacks some. The repertoire holds about 140,000 clones, with 70% to 85% as singletons. Sequenced material: PBMCs, taken after 12 months of ibrutinib treatment. These receptors were obtained from a human donor with chronic lymphocytic leukemia.

The chain uses TRBV19 and TRBJ2-3; possible D gene TRBD2, 5 bases. With 5 bases removed from V and 5 bases from J, the gap between germline ends came to 11 bases. The CDR3 is 13 amino acids. The germline CDR1 and CDR2 sequences are LNHDA and SQIVND (reference sequence). The CDR3 nucleotides read TGTGCCAGTAGTTTGCGGGTTCTAGATACGCAGTATTTT. Encoded protein: CASSLRVLDTQYF.

This chain links TRBV18 with TRBJ1-5; the D is unclear. CDR1 and CDR2 from the germline V gene are KGHSH and LQKENI. The CDR3 spans 14 residues. Trimming took 3 bases from V and 5 from J, leaving 11 bases between them. The CDR3: CASSPVGTDQPQHF. The DNA for the CDR3 is TGTGCCAGCTCACCCGTGGGTACCGATCAGCCCCAGCATTTT.

This clone was picked up a small number of times. The V call is TRBV18, the J call TRBJ2-3; 8 bases fit TRBD1. V dropped 6 bases and J dropped 3; count of bases not matched to a gene: 8. The CDR3 spans 15 residues. Looked up from germline, CDR1 is KGHSH and CDR2 is LQKENI. The CDR3: CASSAGGLETDTQYF. CDR3 coding DNA: TGTGCCAGCTCCGCAGGGGGCTTGGAGACAGATACGCAGTATTTT.

The chain carries TRBV6-5 and TRBJ1-1; TRBD1 aligns across 9 bases. CDR1 MNHEY and CDR2 SVGAGI come from the germline V gene. V was clipped by 8 bases and J by 5 bases; unmatched bases: 12. The CDR3 runs to 15 residues. The CDR3 protein is CASGANRGRGTEAFF. The CDR3 DNA is TGTGCCAGCGGGGCTAACAGGGGGCGAGGAACTGAAGCTTTCTTT.

The V call is TRBV4-3, the J call TRBJ2-7, with D possibly matching TRBD1 (5 bases). CDR3 size: 14 residues. Germline V gene lookup returns CDR1 LGHNA and CDR2 YSLEER. V was pared by 1 base and J by 6 bases, with 13 bases between. The CDR3 bases are TGCGCCAGCAGCCAAGCCCCCAGGGCGAGCGAGCAGTACTTC. Protein sequence: CASSQAPRASEQYF.

In this sample, this clone turned up many times. The chain couples TRBV6-5 to TRBJ2-7; 8 bases agree with TRBD1. The CDR3 totals 13 residues. The trim removed 6 bases at V and 7 bases at J, leaving 8 bases unmatched. Germline V gene lookup returns CDR1 MNHEY and CDR2 SVGAGI. As DNA, the CDR3 is TGTGCCAGCAGCCTGGGACAGGCAAAGGAGCAGTACTTC. This translates into CASSLGQAKEQYF.

This clone was observed once. The V and J genes are TRBV7-2 and TRBJ1-1; D unresolved. Trimming stripped 3 bases from V and 0 bases from J, with 8 bases between. Germline CDR1 SGHTA, CDR2 FQGNSA. The CDR3 runs 14 residues. In nucleotides, the CDR3 is TGTGCCAGCAGCTTGTCCTATCTGAACACTGAAGCTTTCTTT. Translating it yields CASSLSYLNTEAFF.

V is TRBV7-2 and J is TRBJ2-3; 10 bases are a match to TRBD2. The CDR3 consists of 17 residues. The ends lost 3 bases at V and 2 bases at J; junction bases unmatched: 8. Germline CDR1 SGHTA, CDR2 FQGNSA. This CDR3 is CASSFSFSGGPTDTQYF. In nucleotides, the CDR3 is TGTGCCAGCAGCTTTTCGTTTAGCGGGGGGCCCACAGATACGCAGTATTTT. Using reference TRBV7-2 and TRBJ2-3 for the parts outside the CDR3, the full variable domain is GAGVSQSPSNKVTEKGKDVELRCDPISGHTALYWYRQSLGQGLEFLIYFQGNSAPDKSGLPSDRFSAERTGGSVSTLTIQRTQQEDSAVYLCASSFSFSGGPTDTQYFGPGTRLTVL.

This clone showed up just once. J is TRBJ2-3 and V is TRBV5-1; possibly TRBD2 for D (6 bases). Trimming removed 0 bases at V and 6 bases at J, with 14 bases between. This CDR3 has 15 residues. Germline V CDR1 and CDR2: SGHRS, YFSETQ. The DNA of the CDR3 is TGCGCCAGCAGCTTGGGGGCGCGGGGTAGGGATACGCAGTATTTT. It specifies CASSLGARGRDTQYF. Full variable domain (missing parts from reference TRBV5-1 and TRBJ2-3): KAGVTQTPRYLIKTRGQQVTLSCSPISGHRSVSWYQQTPGQGLQFLFEYFSETQRNKGNFPGRFSGRQFSNSRSEMNVSTLELGDSALYLCASSLGARGRDTQYFGPGTRLTVL.

The rearrangement links TRBV6-4 to TRBJ2-7; D tentatively reads TRBD1 or TRBD2 (5 bases each). The CDR3 is 14 amino acids. V was clipped by 1 base and J by 3 bases, with 10 bases between them. Germline-derived CDR1 and CDR2 are MRHNA and SNTAGT. CDR3 region: CASSDYRDLYEQYF. The DNA for the CDR3 is TGTGCCAGCAGTGACTACCGGGACCTCTACGAGCAGTACTTC.

Points on this clone: The sample has other DNA sequences that encode this CDR3 too. J is TRBJ2-7 and V is TRBV27; TRBD1 is a possible D gene (5 bases). The CDR3 has 14 amino acids. The germline gives CDR1 MNHEY, CDR2 SMNVEV (reference sequence). Trimming left V 0 bases short and J 4 bases short, with 10 bases between. CDR3 sequence reads: CASSLSRVFYEQYF. CDR3 coding DNA: TGTGCCAGCAGTTTATCCAGGGTATTTTACGAGCAGTACTTC.

The chain recombines TRBV7-2 with TRBJ2-5, with unresolved D. There are 13 residues in the CDR3. Germline assignment: CDR1 SGHTA and CDR2 FQGNSA. V lost 4 bases to trimming and J lost 5 bases, with 11 bases between them. CDR3 bases: TGTGCCAGCAGCTCCAGAGTGAGGGAGACCCAGTACTTC. Translated, it gives CASSSRVRETQYF.

This clone has only a few counts. The chain is built from TRBV27 and TRBJ1-2; D unclear. Trimming took 6 bases from V and 4 from J, leaving 9 bases between them. The CDR3 runs to 12 residues. Germline V gives CDR1 MNHEY, CDR2 SMNVEV (reference sequence). The CDR3 here is CASSRAGYGYTF. CDR3 nucleotide sequence: TGTGCCAGCAGCCGAGCCGGCTATGGCTACACCTTC.

The chain recombines TRBV4-2 with TRBJ2-1, with 11 bases that match TRBD2. CDR1 LGHNA and CDR2 YNFKEQ come from the germline V gene. Trimming took 5 bases from V and 5 from J; bases not matched to a gene: 11. CDR3 length: 17 residues. The chain's CDR3 is CASSGLAGGPGDNEQFF. The CDR3 nucleotides are TGTGCCAGCAGCGGTCTAGCGGGGGGACCCGGAGACAATGAGCAGTTCTTC.

The chain combines TRBV10-1 with TRBJ1-1; D remains ambiguous. The germline CDR1 and CDR2 sequences are WNHNN and SYGVQD (reference sequence). The CDR3 consists of 19 residues. With 3 bases removed from V and 1 base from J, the gap between germline ends came to 24 bases. The chain's CDR3 is CASSDFKASTSPSNTEAFF. The CDR3 bases are TGCGCCAGCAGTGATTTTAAGGCCAGCACCTCCCCTTCGAACACTGAAGCTTTCTTT.

The rearrangement joins TRBV11-1 to TRBJ2-3, with D uncertain. CDR1 is SGHAT, CDR2 FQDESV, per germline (reference sequence). The CDR3 is 13 residues long. V lost 6 bases to trimming and J lost 4 bases, with 11 bases between them. The CDR3 DNA sequence: TGTGCCAGCAGTCATAGCTTCCCAGATACGCAGTATTTT. Amino acids: CASSHSFPDTQYF.

V and J are TRBV9 and TRBJ2-7; TRBD2 agrees at 14 bases. The CDR3 spans 17 residues. V shed 4 bases and J 6 bases; nucleotides not matched to a gene: 12. The germline gives CDR1 SGDLS, CDR2 YYNGEE. The CDR3 reads CASSSGLAGAWSAEQYF. CDR3 in DNA: TGTGCCAGCAGCTCGGGACTAGCGGGGGCCTGGTCGGCCGAGCAGTACTTC.

The chain recombines TRBV14 with TRBJ2-2; D may be TRBD2 (6 bases). CDR3 length: 16 residues. Germline assignment: CDR1 SGHDN and CDR2 FVKESK. V lost 4 bases and J 5 bases, leaving 17 bases between the germline ends. This CDR3 is CASSPRGGKGTGELFF. Written as DNA, the CDR3 is TGTGCCAGCAGCCCCCGTGGGGGGAAAGGGACCGGGGAGCTGTTTTTT.

This clone was recorded once. The rearrangement uses TRBV11-3 and TRBJ2-7; tentative D call: TRBD1 (5 bases). Germline V gene data show CDR1 as SGHNT and CDR2 as YENEEA. The CDR3 has 15 residues. V was shortened by 5 bases and J by 6 bases, with 20 bases between the two germline ends. The CDR3 nucleotides read TGTGCCAGCAGCCTAAACCCCGTCTCTACAGGCGAGCAGTACTTC. Translation gives CASSLNPVSTGEQYF. Full variable domain (rest looked up from reference TRBV11-3 and TRBJ2-7): EAGVVQSPRYKIIEKKQPVAFWCNPISGHNTLYWYLQNLGQGPELLIRYENEEAVDDSQLPKDRFSAERLKGVDSTLKIQPAELGDSAVYLCASSLNPVSTGEQYFGPGTRLTVT.

The J gene is TRBJ2-2, the V gene TRBV9; a possible D gene is TRBD2 (7 bases). The CDR3 has 16 residues. Germline V gene sequence: CDR1 SGDLS, CDR2 YYNGEE. V lost 0 bases, J lost 5 bases, and 14 bases lay in between. The CDR3 here is CASSVVAGAGTGELFF. For the CDR3, the DNA is TGTGCCAGCAGCGTAGTGGCGGGGGCAGGGACCGGGGAGCTGTTTTTT. Variable domain in full (rest from reference TRBV9 and TRBJ2-2): DSGVTQTPKHLITATGQRVTLRCSPRSGDLSVYWYQQSLDQGLQFLIQYYNGEERAKGNILERFSAQQFPDLHSELNLSSLELGDSALYFCASSVVAGAGTGELFFGEGSRLTVL.

The chain uses TRBV10-3 and TRBJ2-3; TRBD1 matches 9 bases. Germline V CDR1 and CDR2: ENHRY, SYGVKD. CDR3 length equals 15 residues. Trimming removed 5 bases from V and 1 base from J; junction bases left unmatched: 4. The CDR3 DNA is TGTGCCATCAGTTTACAGGGGGCTGGCACAGATACGCAGTATTTT. It yields the protein CAISLQGAGTDTQYF.

The chain couples TRBV19 to TRBJ2-7; perhaps TRBD2 as D (5 bases). Germline V gene data show CDR1 as LNHDA and CDR2 as SQIVND (reference sequence). This CDR3 is built from 12 residues. V was cut by 5 bases and J by 2 bases, with 7 bases left in between. DNA for the CDR3: TGTGCCAGTAGTTGGGGAGCCTACGAGCAGTACTTC. This gives the protein CASSWGAYEQYF.

The chain couples TRBV13 to TRBJ2-2; no clear D gene. The germline V gene encodes CDR1 PRHDT and CDR2 FYEKMQ (reference sequence). This CDR3 is 14 amino acids long. Trimming took off 4 bases at V and 7 bases at J, with 13 bases between the two ends. CDR3 in amino acids: CASSSGFSSGELFF. In DNA, the CDR3 is TGTGCCAGCAGCTCCGGGTTTTCGAGCGGGGAGCTGTTTTTT. Using reference TRBV13 and TRBJ2-2 for the parts outside the CDR3, the full variable domain is AAGVIQSPRHLIKEKRETATLKCYPIPRHDTVYWYQQGPGQDPQFLISFYEKMQSDKGSIPDRFSAQQFSDYHSELNMSSLELGDSALYFCASSSGFSSGELFFGEGSRLTVL.

The V and J genes are TRBV27 and TRBJ2-5, with TRBD2 matching 9 bases. There are 15 residues in the CDR3. CDR1 and CDR2 (germline): MNHEY, SMNVEV (reference sequence). V was clipped by 5 bases and J by 5 bases; unmatched bases: 9. CDR3 amino acids: CASSIGGGALETQYF. The CDR3 bases are TGTGCCAGCAGTATCGGCGGGGGGGCCTTGGAGACCCAGTACTTC.